The entry that follows covers one T cell receptor (beta chain) sequence. This sample was taken from a study of beta chain features in type 1 diabetes. The sequenced template was cDNA made from the entire isolated RNA. Regulatory, naive and central memory T cell samples averaged around 3.6 million reads. Data came from immunoSEQ multiplex PCR; TCRdb stores just in-frame clones and leaves some out. The sample consists of about 340,000 clones, roughly 8% of them appearing once. V lost 4 bases and J lost 5, with 15 bases in between. CDR3 length: 15 residues. Germline values: CDR1 SGHVS, CDR2 FQNEAQ. Sample: central memory CD4+ T cells from blood. The chain is built from TRBV7-8 and TRBJ1-5; tentative D call: TRBD1 (6 bases). The clonotype originates from a woman between 18 and 30 years old in good health. CDR3 in DNA: TGTGCCAGCAGCTCATCAAGGGGGTCGTATCAGCCCCAGCATTTT. As protein: CASSSSRGSYQPQHF.